A selection of T cell receptor beta chains follows, all from one sample in a study of T cells in Graves' hyperthyroidism and ophthalmopathy. One entry per CDR3 protein results from TCRdb running MiXCR on the multiplex PCR reads. The repertoire includes some 760,000 distinct CDR3 sequences, around 13% of them detected once, and 9.5% to 13% sits in the top ten. Specimen: blood. These receptors originate from a woman aged 18-29 years with Graves' hyperthyroidism. CDR3s include the opening cysteine and the closing phenylalanine or tryptophan. A D gene is named only where the DNA matches it firmly. Where a row states a size, it is once, few, many or the class of an expanded clone; other rows omit it.

D	size	J	V	CDR3	DNA
TRBD1	NA	TRBJ1-5	TRBV2	CASSHPGGRNQPQHF	TGTGCCAGCAGTCACCCAGGGGGCCGCAATCAGCCCCAGCATTTT
NA	many	TRBJ2-7	TRBV29-1	CSVTWTSGSYEQYF	TGCAGCGTCACCTGGACGAGCGGATCCTACGAGCAGTACTTC
NA	NA	TRBJ2-7	TRBV19	CASSIVAGVDEQYF	TGTGCCAGTAGTATAGTAGCAGGGGTCGACGAGCAGTACTTC
NA	NA	TRBJ2-2	TRBV4-2	CASSRSQNTGELFF	TGTGCCAGCAGCCGAAGCCAGAACACCGGGGAGCTGTTTTTT
NA	few	TRBJ1-2	TRBV20-1	CSARGEIQGSHGYTF	TGCAGTGCTAGAGGCGAAATTCAGGGGTCTCATGGCTACACCTTC
NA	few	TRBJ1-1	TRBV5-1	CASSLRQEIAEAFF	TGCGCCAGCAGCCTCAGACAGGAAATAGCTGAAGCTTTCTTT
TRBD1	many	TRBJ1-6	TRBV20-1	CSARGGTTGRGLNSPLHF	TGCAGTGCTAGAGGGGGAACGACAGGGCGTGGGTTAAATTCACCCCTCCACTTT
NA	few	TRBJ2-5	TRBV11-2	CASRTQGSQETQYF	TGTGCCAGCAGGACCCAGGGTAGCCAAGAGACCCAGTACTTC
TRBD1	few	TRBJ2-1	TRBV28	CASSSLTGGRVEQFF	TGTGCCAGCAGTTCTCTGACAGGGGGACGGGTTGAGCAGTTCTTC
NA	many	TRBJ1-5	TRBV24-1	CAFAGPSNDQPQHF	TGTGCCTTCGCGGGACCTTCCAACGATCAGCCCCAGCATTTT
TRBD1	many	TRBJ2-3	TRBV30	CAWSLGQGTDTQYF	TGTGCCTGGAGTCTCGGACAGGGGACAGATACGCAGTATTTT
TRBD2	NA	TRBJ2-1	TRBV6-5	CASSYEGPTATSVDSYNEQFF	TGTGCCAGCAGTTACGAGGGGCCGACGGCCACTAGCGTCGACTCCTACAATGAGCAGTTCTTC
NA	many	TRBJ2-5	TRBV18	CASSPEQETQYF	TGTGCCAGCTCACCCGAACAAGAGACCCAGTACTTC
NA	NA	TRBJ1-4	TRBV7-9	CASSVHPGRTNEKLFF	TGTGCCAGCAGCGTTCATCCAGGGCGCACTAATGAAAAACTGTTTTTT
NA	few	TRBJ1-5	TRBV15	CATSRRADRAPQHF	TGTGCCACCAGCAGACGCGCGGACCGGGCGCCCCAGCATTTT
TRBD1	many	TRBJ2-2	TRBV30	CAWTGGSPGELFF	TGTGCCTGGACAGGGGGCTCACCCGGGGAGCTGTTTTTT
NA	many	TRBJ2-7	TRBV28	CASASSSYEQYF	TGTGCCAGCGCATCAAGCTCCTACGAGCAGTACTTC
NA	many	TRBJ1-1	TRBV5-1	CASSSTLNTEAFF	TGCGCCAGCAGCTCTACGCTGAACACTGAAGCTTTCTTT
TRBD2	NA	TRBJ2-1	TRBV10-3	CAISEPGLAGVRGNEQFF	TGTGCCATCAGTGAGCCAGGACTAGCGGGAGTCAGAGGCAATGAGCAGTTCTTC
TRBD2	few	TRBJ2-7	TRBV29-1	CSVVLGAGSYEQYF	TGCAGCGTTGTTCTGGGAGCGGGGAGCTACGAGCAGTACTTC
NA	many	TRBJ2-1	TRBV12-3/TRBV12-4	CASSLGATINNEQFF	TGTGCCAGCAGTCTTGGGGCCACAATAAACAATGAGCAGTTCTTC
TRBD1	NA	TRBJ2-2	TRBV5-5	CASSVGWTGDITGELFF	TGTGCCAGCAGCGTAGGTTGGACAGGGGATATCACCGGGGAGCTGTTTTTT
NA	many	TRBJ1-3	TRBV30	CAWSVGDLTGNTIYF	TGTGCCTGGAGTGTTGGGGATTTAACTGGAAACACCATATATTTT
NA	many	TRBJ1-2	TRBV28	CASSGSEGLYGYTF	TGTGCCAGCAGTGGTAGCGAGGGACTATATGGCTACACCTTC
TRBD2	many	TRBJ2-1	TRBV13	CASSFRLAGGGKYNEQFF	TGTGCCAGCAGCTTCAGACTAGCGGGAGGAGGGAAATACAATGAGCAGTTCTTC
NA	many	TRBJ1-5	TRBV20-1	CSARVRPQVNQPQHF	TGCAGTGCTAGAGTACGACCCCAGGTTAATCAGCCCCAGCATTTT
TRBD1	few	TRBJ2-2	TRBV5-1	CASSGRTGNTGELFF	TGCGCCAGCAGCGGAAGGACAGGGAACACCGGGGAGCTGTTTTTT
TRBD1	many	TRBJ2-1	TRBV11-2	CASSWGTGSSNEQFF	TGTGCCAGCAGCTGGGGGACAGGGTCGTCGAATGAGCAGTTCTTC
NA	many	TRBJ1-5	TRBV28	CASSLLRQPQHF	TGTGCCAGCAGTTTGTTACGTCAGCCCCAGCATTTT
NA	once	TRBJ2-4	TRBV5-6	CASSPRGRGTKNIQYF	TGTGCCAGCAGCCCGCGGGGGCGGGGAACCAAAAACATTCAGTACTTC
TRBD2	few	TRBJ2-1	TRBV4-1	CASSQTSGRALAQFF	TGCGCCAGCAGCCAAACTAGCGGGAGGGCTCTTGCGCAGTTCTTC
TRBD2	NA	TRBJ2-1	TRBV6-9	CASSSSGTYNEQFF	TGTGCCAGCAGTTCGAGCGGGACTTACAATGAGCAGTTCTTC
TRBD2	NA	TRBJ2-7	TRBV10-3	CATRGGTSEYEQYF	TGTGCCACCCGAGGCGGGACTAGCGAGTACGAGCAGTACTTC
TRBD1	NA	TRBJ2-7	TRBV19	CASSSRTGTRVYEQYF	TGTGCCAGTAGTTCCCGGACAGGGACAAGGGTCTACGAGCAGTACTTC
NA	NA	TRBJ2-2	TRBV4-1	CASSHMNTGELFF	TGCGCCAGCAGCCACATGAACACCGGGGAGCTGTTTTTT
NA	few	TRBJ2-5	TRBV25-1	CASSERRGKIRETQYF	TGTGCCAGCAGTGAACGCAGGGGCAAGATTCGAGAGACCCAGTACTTC
TRBD2	many	TRBJ2-7	TRBV27	CASSLLSGRFMGEQYF	TGTGCCAGCAGTTTATTAAGCGGGAGATTTATGGGCGAGCAGTACTTC
NA	NA	TRBJ2-5	TRBV28	CASSSSGVAVQETQYF	TGTGCCAGCAGTTCTAGTGGGGTAGCGGTCCAAGAGACCCAGTACTTC
NA	NA	TRBJ1-5	TRBV28	CASRTLRHFPQPQHF	TGTGCCAGCAGGACCCTCCGACACTTTCCCCAGCCCCAGCATTTT
NA	few	TRBJ1-3	TRBV11-2	CASRHSSGNTIYF	TGTGCCAGCAGACACAGCTCTGGAAACACCATATATTTT
NA	many	TRBJ2-5	TRBV18	CASSQGLGETQYF	TGTGCCAGCTCTCAGGGATTGGGGGAGACCCAGTACTTC
NA	NA	TRBJ2-5	TRBV2	CASTRGEQETQYF	TGTGCCAGCACTCGCGGGGAACAAGAGACCCAGTACTTC
TRBD2	few	TRBJ2-2	TRBV7-9	CASSGSSGRDTGELFF	TGTGCCAGCAGCGGTTCTAGCGGGAGAGACACCGGGGAGCTGTTTTTT
NA	NA	TRBJ1-1	TRBV7-2	CASSLTGEMNTEAFF	TGTGCCAGCAGCTTAACAGGCGAAATGAACACTGAAGCTTTCTTT
TRBD2	many	TRBJ2-5	TRBV11-2	CASSVTSGLPETQYF	TGTGCCAGCAGCGTGACTAGCGGGCTTCCAGAGACCCAGTACTTC
NA	NA	TRBJ2-7	TRBV7-9	CASSPFTGISYEQYF	TGTGCCAGCAGCCCTTTCACGGGGATCTCCTACGAGCAGTACTTC
NA	NA	TRBJ2-1	TRBV7-8	CASSPTWGREAFF	TGTGCCAGCAGCCCGACCTGGGGCAGGGAGGCGTTCTTC
NA	NA	TRBJ2-4	TRBV5-6	CASSLETGRKNIQYF	TGTGCCAGCAGTTTAGAAACGGGGAGGAAAAACATTCAGTACTTC
NA	few	TRBJ2-1	TRBV14	CASSQGLNNEQFF	TGTGCCAGCAGCCAAGGACTGAACAATGAGCAGTTCTTC
NA	many	TRBJ2-3	TRBV3-1	CASSQDYRVTGPHTDTQYF	TGTGCCAGCAGCCAAGATTACAGGGTAACTGGGCCTCACACAGATACGCAGTATTTT
TRBD1	many	TRBJ2-4	TRBV7-2	CASSLRPTGTIAKNIQYF	TGTGCCAGCAGCTTGAGACCGACAGGGACGATAGCCAAAAACATTCAGTACTTC
NA	many	TRBJ1-4	TRBV7-8	CASSLAGVAGYNEKLFF	TGTGCCAGCAGCTTAGCGGGTGTTGCAGGCTATAATGAAAAACTGTTTTTT
NA	many	TRBJ2-1	TRBV18	CASSPGAGSSYNEQFF	TGTGCCAGCTCACCAGGCGCCGGGAGCTCCTACAATGAGCAGTTCTTC
NA	many	TRBJ2-5	TRBV12-3/TRBV12-4	CASSLIPGQETQYF	TGTGCCAGCAGTTTAATCCCGGGGCAAGAGACCCAGTACTTC
NA	many	TRBJ2-7	TRBV11-2	CASSTPTYEQYF	TGTGCCAGTAGCACCCCGACCTACGAGCAGTACTTC
NA	many	TRBJ2-1	TRBV30	CAWGGYNEQFF	TGTGCCTGGGGGGGGTACAATGAGCAGTTCTTC
NA	many	TRBJ2-3	TRBV11-2	CASSSGVTDTQYF	TGTGCCAGCAGCTCTGGAGTCACAGATACGCAGTATTTT
NA	NA	TRBJ1-3	TRBV20-1	CSALRYPGLSSGNTIYF	TGCAGTGCCCTGAGGTATCCGGGACTGAGCTCTGGAAACACCATATATTTT
NA	many	TRBJ1-2	TRBV2	CASTREPRSYGYTF	TGTGCCAGCACCCGGGAACCCCGGAGCTATGGCTACACCTTC
NA	many	TRBJ2-1	TRBV20-1	CSATGGWSLVNEQFF	TGCAGTGCTACGGGGGGCTGGAGTTTGGTAAATGAGCAGTTCTTC